This T cell receptor beta chain is drawn from a study of CXCR3-negative and CXCR3-positive naive CD8 T cells. The study sorted every CD8+ T cell subset in triplicate at 300,000 cells each. Naive CD8+ T cells were CD45RO-CCR7+CD27+CD95-. With regard to this clonotype: What it binds is unknown.

The CDR3 consists of 12 residues. Germline assignment: CDR1 MDHEN and CDR2 SYDVKM. The libraries of TRB cDNA were prepared using 5' RACE with UMI labels. TCRdb re-called the 5' RACE reads; every CDR3 protein appears as one record, without DNA. The data include about 130,000 distinct CDR3 sequences; the top ten clones carry roughly 0.39%. Study observations and caveats: Relative to CXCR3-negative naive cells, CXCR3-positive naive cells had more hydrophobic TRB CDR3s.

The V call is TRBV28, the J call TRBJ1-6. The sequence was collected from a human donor in good health. Some clones in this sample may be carry-over from other donors' samples. What was sequenced was naive CXCR3+ CD8+ T cells from blood. Sample subset: CD45RO-CCR7+CD27+CD95- naive CD8+ T cells expressing CXCR3 (TNR3+). CDR3 residues: CASSLSGLPLHF.